The rows below give T cell receptor beta chains drawn from one sample of a study of T cell repertoires in cytomegalovirus infection. TCRdb used MiXCR to reprocess the reads, holding one entry per CDR3 protein. The sample yields some 100,000 distinct CDR3 sequences, 23% seen once. The sequenced sample consisted of CD8+ T cells from PBMCs. All receptors come from a human donor in good health (CMV status not recorded). Some clones in this sample may be carry-over from other donors' samples. Each CDR3 is given with its conserved first and last residue. The D gene is left open where the match is weak. The listing skips clone size in some rows; elsewhere it reads once, few, many or a size class.

v_gene	abundance	d_gene	j_gene	CDR3nt	CDR3aa
TRBV20-1	few	TRBD2	TRBJ2-3	TGCAGTGCTAGAGGTTATGGCGGGGGTGGAGATACGCAGTATTTT	CSARGYGGGGDTQYF
TRBV6-2/TRBV6-3	-	TRBD1	TRBJ2-7	TGTGCCAGCAGTGACCCCCTCCAGGGGGAGACCCCCTACGAGCAGTACTTC	CASSDPLQGETPYEQYF
TRBV7-2	-	-	TRBJ2-7	TGTGCCAGCAGCAGTCTTAGCTCCTACGAGCAGTACTTC	CASSSLSSYEQYF
TRBV29-1	-	-	TRBJ1-1	TGCAGCGTTGTGGGGCGCGGCACTGAAGCTTTCTTT	CSVVGRGTEAFF
TRBV6-2/TRBV6-3	-	-	TRBJ2-7	TGTGCCAGCAGAGGCTGGGGGTCGAAGTACGAGCAGTACTTC	CASRGWGSKYEQYF
TRBV11-1	-	-	TRBJ2-3	TGTGCCAGCAGCTTAACCACAGATACGCAGTATTTT	CASSLTTDTQYF
TRBV6-6	-	TRBD1	TRBJ2-7	TGTGCCAGCAGTTCGAGGGGGCCTATAAGTTACGAGCAGTACTTC	CASSSRGPISYEQYF
TRBV28	-	-	TRBJ2-3	TGTGCCAGCAGTCCCTTAGTGGGACAATCAGATACGCAGTATTTT	CASSPLVGQSDTQYF
TRBV6-5	-	-	TRBJ2-2	TGTGCCAGCAGACGGCGGCTTGGGGAGCTGTTTTTT	CASRRRLGELFF
TRBV20-1	-	TRBD1	TRBJ1-5	TGCAGTGCTAGATCGGACAGGGGATTTAATCAGCCCCAGCATTTT	CSARSDRGFNQPQHF
TRBV7-3	many	-	TRBJ2-3	TGTGCCAGCAGCTTATACGGGGAGGATACGCAGTATTTT	CASSLYGEDTQYF
TRBV7-2	many	TRBD1	TRBJ1-5	TGTGCCAGCAGCCGACGGACAGGGGGGGATCAGCCCCAGCATTTT	CASSRRTGGDQPQHF
TRBV27	-	-	TRBJ2-1	TGTGCCAGCAGTTTGGGCGTTTTCGTTGAGCAGTTCTTC	CASSLGVFVEQFF
TRBV27	-	-	TRBJ2-3	TGTGCCAGCAGCTTCATGGGGGGCAGTAGCACAGATACGCAGTATTTT	CASSFMGGSSTDTQYF
TRBV19	few	TRBD1	TRBJ1-1	TGTGCCAGTAGTGTACGACAGGGCTTGGACACTGAAGCTTTCTTT	CASSVRQGLDTEAFF
TRBV12-3/TRBV12-4	many	TRBD2	TRBJ2-3	TGTGCCAGCAGTCGACTAGCGGGAGGTACAGATACGCAGTATTTT	CASSRLAGGTDTQYF
TRBV11-3	few	-	TRBJ1-1	TGTGCCAGCAGCTCGGGGGGTGCAGAAGCTTTCTTT	CASSSGGAEAFF
TRBV6-8	-	TRBD1	TRBJ2-2	TGTGCCAACCCGACAGGGGAGGTGGACACCGGGGAGCTGTTTTTT	CANPTGEVDTGELFF
TRBV6-5	-	TRBD1	TRBJ2-1	TGTGCCAGCAGTCTGACAGGGCCGTTGGGTAATGAGCAGTTCTTC	CASSLTGPLGNEQFF
TRBV28	many	TRBD1	TRBJ1-1	TGTGCCAGCAGTTTATACGGTTTCGCGACAGGGGAGGAAACTGAAGCTTTCTTT	CASSLYGFATGEETEAFF
TRBV6-2/TRBV6-3	few	-	TRBJ1-5	TGTGCCAGCAGTTTCCCCGACAGGTCTCTCTATCAGCCCCAGCATTTT	CASSFPDRSLYQPQHF
TRBV7-9	many	TRBD2	TRBJ2-5	TGTGCCAGCAGCTACTCCGGGGGGTCGAAAGAGACCCAGTACTTC	CASSYSGGSKETQYF
TRBV11-1	many	-	TRBJ2-7	TGTGCCAGCAGCTTAGGTCGCGGCAGGGATTTCTACGAGCAGTACTTC	CASSLGRGRDFYEQYF
TRBV7-2	many	TRBD2	TRBJ2-7	TGTGCCAGCAGCAGTAGCGGGAGTAGCGAGCAGTACTTC	CASSSSGSSEQYF
TRBV7-2	many	-	TRBJ2-1	TGTGCCAGCAGCCTCGAACTAGGGGTTAACAATGAGCAGTTCTTC	CASSLELGVNNEQFF
TRBV27	many	TRBD1	TRBJ2-2	TGTGCCAGCAGTTTACCCCCAGGGGGCGGCGACACCGGGGAGCTGTTTTTT	CASSLPPGGGDTGELFF
TRBV7-2	-	-	TRBJ2-7	TGTGCCAGCAGCTTAGTGCCGGCAGCATACGAGCAGTACTTC	CASSLVPAAYEQYF
TRBV7-8	-	-	TRBJ1-5	TGTGCCAGCAGCTTAGGGGTTAGCGATCAGCCCCAGCATTTT	CASSLGVSDQPQHF
TRBV6-2/TRBV6-3	few	-	TRBJ2-1	TGTGCCAGCAGTAGTAGCGGACTTGAGCAGTTCTTC	CASSSSGLEQFF
TRBV29-1	-	-	TRBJ2-7	TGCAGCGTTGAAGGGTCGGGGAGCTCCTACGAGCAGTACTTC	CSVEGSGSSYEQYF
TRBV12-3/TRBV12-4	-	TRBD2	TRBJ2-7	TGTGCCAGCAGTTTCGGAAGCGGGAGGGCCAACAACGAGCAGTACTTC	CASSFGSGRANNEQYF
TRBV6-2/TRBV6-3	-	TRBD1	TRBJ2-1	TGTGCCAGCAGTTACTCAAAGGGGGCTGGGAGTGAGCAGTTCTTC	CASSYSKGAGSEQFF
TRBV6-1	-	TRBD2	TRBJ2-1	TGTGCCAGCAGCTGGACTAGATTCTCCTACAATGAGCAGTTCTTC	CASSWTRFSYNEQFF
TRBV6-1	many	-	TRBJ2-7	TGTGCCAGCAGTGAAGGGGGCTACGACGAGCAGTACTTC	CASSEGGYDEQYF
TRBV7-6	once	TRBD2	TRBJ2-3	TGTGCCAGCAGCATAGCGGAGGGCGGGGGGACAGATACGCAGTATTTT	CASSIAEGGGTDTQYF
TRBV28	few	TRBD2	TRBJ2-1	TGTGCCAGCAGTTTCCCGACTAGCGGGGGGACCTACAATGAGCAGTTCTTC	CASSFPTSGGTYNEQFF
TRBV7-2	many	TRBD2	TRBJ2-1	TGTGCCAGCAGCTTGGAAGGCCTAGCGGTTAGGGAGCAGTTCTTC	CASSLEGLAVREQFF
TRBV15	few	-	TRBJ2-5	TGTGCCACCAGCAGCCCGGCGGTCCAAGAGACCCAGTACTTC	CATSSPAVQETQYF
TRBV12-3/TRBV12-4	few	TRBD1	TRBJ2-7	TGTGCCAGCAGTTTCTCGGACAGGGCAACCTACGAGCAGTACTTC	CASSFSDRATYEQYF
TRBV27	few	-	TRBJ2-5	TGTGCCAGCAGTCTCGCCCCGGACGGAGTCCAAGAGACCCAGTACTTC	CASSLAPDGVQETQYF
TRBV12-3/TRBV12-4	few	TRBD2	TRBJ2-3	TGTGCCAGCAGGCCCAATGAGCGGGAGTTGATAGATACGCAGTATTTT	CASRPNERELIDTQYF
TRBV6-2/TRBV6-3	-	-	TRBJ1-1	TGTGCCAGCAGCCCAGGACAGCTTGAAGCTTTCTTT	CASSPGQLEAFF
TRBV7-9	few	TRBD2	TRBJ2-5	TGTGCCAGCAGCTCGGGACTAGCGGGAGGGACACAAGAGACCCAGTACTTC	CASSSGLAGGTQETQYF